This is a list of T cell receptor beta chains from one sample in a study of T cell repertoires in cytomegalovirus infection. Each CDR3 protein gets one entry after TCRdb re-called the reads with MiXCR. This table has 200,000 to 300,000 distinct CDR3 sequences, roughly 15% appearing once. The sequenced sample was PBMCs. The receptors originated from a human donor in good health (CMV status not recorded). Some clones in this sample may be carry-over from other donors' samples. The CDR3 runs from the conserved cysteine through the conserved F or W. D genes are given only for firm matches. A clone size is listed for some rows: how often the clone was seen (once, few, many), or a class if it is expanded.

V	D	J	size	CDR3	DNA
TRBV28	-	TRBJ2-3	-	CASRWDHTDTQYF	TGTGCCAGCCGATGGGACCACACAGATACGCAGTATTTT
TRBV29-1	-	TRBJ2-7	-	CSAGPGPYEQYF	TGCAGCGCCGGCCCAGGGCCCTACGAGCAGTACTTC
TRBV20-1	-	TRBJ2-4	few	CSAREASMAKNIQYF	TGCAGTGCTAGAGAAGCTAGCATGGCCAAAAACATTCAGTACTTC
TRBV20-1	-	TRBJ1-2	-	CSARDFLREPTNYGYTF	TGCAGTGCTAGAGATTTTTTGCGGGAGCCAACGAACTATGGCTACACCTTC
TRBV20-1	-	TRBJ2-7	-	CSARGSYEQYF	TGCAGTGCTCGGGGTTCCTACGAGCAGTACTTC
TRBV5-1	-	TRBJ1-1	-	CASKSTMNTEAFF	TGCGCCAGCAAGAGCACCATGAACACTGAAGCTTTCTTT
TRBV15	-	TRBJ2-1	-	CATSREQRSSYNEQFF	TGTGCCACCAGCAGAGAACAGAGGAGCTCCTACAATGAGCAGTTCTTC
TRBV25-1	-	TRBJ1-2	many	CASSRALRDPNYGYTF	TGTGCCAGCAGCCGAGCACTCAGGGACCCAAACTATGGCTACACCTTC
TRBV28	TRBD1	TRBJ2-5	-	CASGGADRGMETQYF	TGTGCCAGCGGAGGAGCGGACAGGGGCATGGAGACCCAGTACTTC
TRBV4-3	TRBD2	TRBJ2-1	-	CASSQELATVGNEQFF	TGCGCCAGCAGCCAAGAACTAGCGACGGTGGGCAATGAGCAGTTCTTC
TRBV20-1	-	TRBJ2-7	many	CSARGDSSYEQYF	TGCAGTGCTAGAGGCGACAGCTCCTACGAGCAGTACTTC
TRBV2	TRBD2	TRBJ2-1	many	CASEAGGPGNEQFF	TGTGCCAGCGAAGCGGGGGGGCCGGGGAATGAGCAGTTCTTC
TRBV14	-	TRBJ1-2	once	CASSPLQQDYGYTF	TGTGCCAGCAGCCCGCTCCAGCAGGACTATGGCTACACCTTC
TRBV18	-	TRBJ2-5	many	CASSPTTGETQYF	TGTGCCAGCTCACCAACGACCGGGGAGACCCAGTACTTC
TRBV7-2	-	TRBJ2-3	many	CASSGISDTDTQYF	TGTGCCAGCAGCGGCATTAGCGACACAGATACGCAGTATTTT